These T cell receptor beta chains were read from a single sample in a study of T-cell memory formation after mild COVID-19. MiXCR was run by TCRdb on the 5' RACE reads, yielding one entry per CDR3 protein. In the table there are hundreds of thousands of distinct CDR3 sequences, 15% of which are singletons. The sample consisted of PBMCs or a T cell subset sorted from them (not recorded which). The receptors here all came from a young man who had mild COVID-19 (a few samples of this study predate the infection). Cell type and time point are not known. CDR3s include the opening cysteine and the closing phenylalanine or tryptophan. D genes are given only for firm matches. The size of a clone is reported for some rows only, either as once, few or many, or as a class for expanded clones.

>NA|TRBJ2-1|TRBD2|TRBV2
CASSEGGGLAGKQFF
TGTGCCAGCAGTGAAGGTGGGGGACTAGCGGGGAAGCAGTTCTTC
>few|TRBJ2-1|NA|TRBV29-1
CSVEGPLFWRNEQFF
NA
>few|TRBJ2-1|NA|TRBV20-1
CSASPGSTPYNEQFF
TGCAGTGCTAGTCCAGGGTCAACCCCCTACAATGAGCAGTTCTTC
>NA|TRBJ2-5|NA|TRBV7-7
CASSLGGSVKETQYF
TGTGCCAGCAGCTTAGGTGGGAGCGTCAAAGAGACCCAGTACTTC
>many|TRBJ2-6|NA|TRBV20-1
CSASPSSGANVLTF
TGCAGTGCTAGCCCCAGCTCTGGGGCCAACGTCCTGACTTTC
>few|TRBJ2-3|NA|TRBV7-2
CASSLRRFPDTQYF
TGTGCCAGCAGCTTAAGGAGGTTCCCAGATACGCAGTATTTT
>few|TRBJ2-7|NA|TRBV7-8
CASSQGGVVGEQYF
TGTGCCAGCAGCCAAGGGGGGGTGGTAGGCGAGCAGTACTTC
>NA|TRBJ2-3|TRBD2|TRBV6-2/TRBV6-3
CASSYFIAGARDTQYF
TGTGCCAGCAGTTACTTCATAGCGGGGGCGAGAGATACGCAGTATTTT
>many|TRBJ2-2|NA|TRBV7-2
CASSLVGGPSVTAFF
TGTGCCAGCAGCTTAGTGGGCGGACCGTCCGTGACTGCGTTTTTT
>NA|TRBJ2-1|NA|TRBV19
CAIRGGTGRYNEQFF
TGTGCCATTAGGGGAGGGACAGGTCGCTACAATGAGCAGTTCTTC
>NA|TRBJ2-1|NA|TRBV7-8
CASSLARFFSYNEQFF
TGTGCCAGCAGCTTAGCGCGGTTCTTTTCCTACAATGAGCAGTTCTTC
>NA|TRBJ1-5|TRBD1|TRBV5-8
CASSAGQGVNQPQHF
TGTGCCAGCAGCGCGGGACAGGGGGTCAATCAGCCCCAGCATTTT
>few|TRBJ2-5|NA|TRBV7-3
CASSASWAETQYF
TGTGCCAGCAGCGCAAGCTGGGCGGAGACCCAGTACTTC
>NA|TRBJ1-1|NA|TRBV20-1
CSARDSRAGLAFF
TGCAGTGCTAGAGATAGCCGTGCGGGGCTGGCTTTCTTT
>NA|TRBJ1-1|NA|TRBV6-5
CASSNPRGGTEAFF
TGTGCCAGCAGCAACCCCCGCGGGGGCACTGAAGCTTTCTTT
>NA|TRBJ1-1|NA|TRBV4-1
CASSQDPGGAHTEAFF
TGCGCCAGCAGCCAAGATCCAGGCGGCGCCCACACTGAAGCTTTCTTT